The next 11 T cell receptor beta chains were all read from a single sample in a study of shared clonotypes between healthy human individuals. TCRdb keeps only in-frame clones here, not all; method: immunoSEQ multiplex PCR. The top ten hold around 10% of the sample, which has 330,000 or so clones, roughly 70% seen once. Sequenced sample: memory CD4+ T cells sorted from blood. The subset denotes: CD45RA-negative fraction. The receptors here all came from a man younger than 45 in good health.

CDR3: CASSFGTGNQPQHF. The CDR3 DNA sequence: TGTGCCAGCAGTTTTGGTACGGGCAATCAGCCCCAGCATTTT. This chain connects TRBV28 to TRBJ1-5, with unresolved D. Per the germline V gene, CDR1 is MDHEN and CDR2 is SYDVKM. V was cut by 3 bases and J by 2 bases, with 8 bases left in between. CDR3 size: 14 residues.

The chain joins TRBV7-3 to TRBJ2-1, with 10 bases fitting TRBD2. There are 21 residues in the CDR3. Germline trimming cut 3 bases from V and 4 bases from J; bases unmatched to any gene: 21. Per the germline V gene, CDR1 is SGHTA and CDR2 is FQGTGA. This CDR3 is CASSFESRITPAGGRYNEQFF. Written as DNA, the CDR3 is TGTGCCAGCAGCTTCGAAAGCCGAATAACCCCAGCGGGAGGGCGATACAATGAGCAGTTCTTC.

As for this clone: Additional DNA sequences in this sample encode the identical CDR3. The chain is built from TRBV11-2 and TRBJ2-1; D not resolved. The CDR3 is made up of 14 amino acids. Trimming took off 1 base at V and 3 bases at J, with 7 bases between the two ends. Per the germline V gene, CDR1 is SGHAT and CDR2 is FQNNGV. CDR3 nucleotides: TGTGCCAGCAGCTTAGGACCGAGCTACAATGAGCAGTTCTTC. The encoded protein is CASSLGPSYNEQFF.

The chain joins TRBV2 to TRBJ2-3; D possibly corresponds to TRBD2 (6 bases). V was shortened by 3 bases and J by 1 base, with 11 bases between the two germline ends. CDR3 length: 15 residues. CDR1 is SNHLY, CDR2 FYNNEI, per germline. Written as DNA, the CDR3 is TGTGCCAGCAGTGATCCGGGGGAGCGCACAGATACGCAGTATTTT. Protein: CASSDPGERTDTQYF.

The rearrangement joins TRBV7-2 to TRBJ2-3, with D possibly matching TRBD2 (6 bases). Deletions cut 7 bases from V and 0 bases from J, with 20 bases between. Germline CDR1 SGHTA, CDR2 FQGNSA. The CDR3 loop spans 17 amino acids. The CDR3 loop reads CASTSRLAGLSTDTQYF. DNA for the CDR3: TGTGCCAGCACCTCACGCCTGGCGGGACTGAGCACAGATACGCAGTATTTT.

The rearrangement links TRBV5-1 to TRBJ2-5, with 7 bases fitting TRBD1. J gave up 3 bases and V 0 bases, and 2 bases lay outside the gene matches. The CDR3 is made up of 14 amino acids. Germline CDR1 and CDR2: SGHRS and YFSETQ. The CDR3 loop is CASSLVGTEETQYF. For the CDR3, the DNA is TGCGCCAGCAGCTTGGTTGGGACAGAAGAGACCCAGTACTTC.

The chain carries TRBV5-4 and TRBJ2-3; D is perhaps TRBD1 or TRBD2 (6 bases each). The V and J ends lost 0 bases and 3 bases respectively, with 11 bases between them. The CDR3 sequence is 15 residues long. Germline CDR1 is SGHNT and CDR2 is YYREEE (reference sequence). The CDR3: CASSLDGGGTDTQYF. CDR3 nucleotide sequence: TGTGCCAGCAGCTTGGACGGGGGCGGGACAGATACGCAGTATTTT.

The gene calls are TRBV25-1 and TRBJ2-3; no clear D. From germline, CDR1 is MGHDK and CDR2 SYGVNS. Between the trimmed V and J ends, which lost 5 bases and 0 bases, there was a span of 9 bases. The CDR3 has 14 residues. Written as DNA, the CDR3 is TGTGCCAGCAGTCCTTACAAGAGCACAGATACGCAGTATTTT. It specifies CASSPYKSTDTQYF. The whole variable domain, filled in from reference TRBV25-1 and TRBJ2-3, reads EADIYQTPRYLVIGTGKKITLECSQTMGHDKMYWYQQDPGMELHLIHYSYGVNSTEKGDLSSESTVSRIRTEHFPLTLESARPSHTSQYLCASSPYKSTDTQYFGPGTRLTVL.

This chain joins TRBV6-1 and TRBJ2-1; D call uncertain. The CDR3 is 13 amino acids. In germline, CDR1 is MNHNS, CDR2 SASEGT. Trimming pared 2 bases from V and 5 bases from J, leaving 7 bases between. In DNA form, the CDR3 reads TGTGCCAGCAGTGAAAAATTCGACAATGAGCAGTTCTTC. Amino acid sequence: CASSEKFDNEQFF.

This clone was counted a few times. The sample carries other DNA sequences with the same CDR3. For the CDR3, the DNA is TGTGCCAGCAGTCCGGGACTAGCCGGTGAGCAGTACTTC. Its translation is CASSPGLAGEQYF. The chain joins TRBV28 to TRBJ2-7; 9 positions match TRBD2. The CDR3 contains 13 residues. V lost 5 bases and J lost 7; bases outside the gene matches: 6. Germline-derived CDR1 and CDR2 are MDHEN and SYDVKM.

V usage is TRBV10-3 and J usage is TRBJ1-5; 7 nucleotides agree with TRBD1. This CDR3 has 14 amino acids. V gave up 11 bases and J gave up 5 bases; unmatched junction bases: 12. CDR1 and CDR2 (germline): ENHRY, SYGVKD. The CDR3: CAPSTRTGDQPQHF. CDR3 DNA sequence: TGTGCCCCATCAACCCGGACAGGTGATCAGCCCCAGCATTTT.